This T cell receptor beta chain was found in a study of T-cell reconstitution after alpha-beta-depleted transplantation in children. Per germline, CDR1 MDHEN and CDR2 SYDVKM. This CDR3 region has 15 residues. V shed 7 bases and J shed 2 bases, with 16 bases lying between them. Unique molecular identifiers were built into the TCRbeta library. MiXCR was run by TCRdb on the PCR reads, yielding one entry per CDR3 protein. The repertoire consists of about 98,000 distinct CDR3 sequences, with more than 20% occurring once and the leading ten covering about 22%. This clonotype showed up many times. This chain links TRBV28 with TRBJ2-3; D call uncertain. The sample here was PBMCs, taken before TCRalphabeta/CD19-depleted stem cell transplant. The TCR was taken from a boy aged 2 to 10 with acute lymphoblastic leukemia, due to receive a stem cell transplant. This CDR3 reads CASTTLEFPTDTQYF. The CDR3 DNA sequence: TGTGCCAGCACCACGTTAGAGTTTCCCACAGATACGCAGTATTTT.